Listed below are T cell receptor beta chains from one sample, sequenced in a study of blood T cell repertoires in COVID-19. Sequencing used immunoSEQ multiplex PCR; TCRdb keeps in-frame clones, though not all of them. The table includes 70,000 to 95,000 clones, 70% to 85% detected once. Sequencing was performed on peripheral blood. These receptors were collected from a woman aged 45-60 years with acute or convalescent COVID-19. The CDR3 runs from the conserved cysteine through the conserved F or W.

TRBJ2-3 TRBV28 CASSTYWTSGRRGTDTQYF
TRBJ2-3 TRBV28 CASSPLGSTDTQYF
TRBJ2-1 TRBV6-2/TRBV6-3 CASSYGLAQFF
TRBJ1-4 TRBV28 CASSPQTGGRVEKLFF
TRBJ2-5 TRBV7-2 CASSLAQRGFGETQYF
TRBJ1-1 TRBV7-9 CASSADWAGLNTEAFF
TRBJ2-5 TRBV30 CAWGPQTQYF
TRBJ2-7 TRBV21-1 CAIPGAAQTTYEQYF
TRBJ1-4 TRBV6-6 CASSQDRDGEKLFF
TRBJ2-7 TRBV5-4 CASSPAQGFYEQYF
TRBJ1-2 TRBV12-2 CASRFTLAGFYGYTF
TRBJ2-2 TRBV13 CASSLIRDGELFF
TRBJ2-7 TRBV5-5 CASSDERGGFYEQYF
TRBJ2-2 TRBV4-3 CASSQAGGTNTGELFF
TRBJ2-1 TRBV2 CASSNRQGWNEQFF
TRBJ2-2 TRBV10-3 CAISRTGATGELFF
TRBJ2-5 TRBV2 CASSRGWTQYF
TRBJ2-7 TRBV28 CAAAGGRNEQYF
TRBJ2-1 TRBV4-3 CASSRNPGLEGYEQFF
TRBJ1-6 TRBV19 CASSLIGSPLHF
TRBJ1-1 TRBV5-1 CASRRETGASEAFF
TRBJ1-2 TRBV29-1 CSVDFTGTGDFNGYTF
TRBJ2-3 TRBV6-5 CASCQGANLDTQYF
TRBJ2-2 TRBV18 CASSTADSTAGELFF
TRBJ1-1 TRBV29-1 CSATGLGEAFF
TRBJ1-2 TRBV6-5 CASSYFTGYGYTF
TRBJ1-1 TRBV7-9 CASGWGGMNTEAFF
TRBJ2-7 TRBV30 CAWSGEASGSYEQYF
TRBJ1-4 TRBV25-1 CASSKRGRNEKLFF
TRBJ2-7 TRBV7-7 CASSSGVGGGGEQYF
TRBJ1-5 TRBV12-5 CASAGGPNSNQPQHF
TRBJ1-4 TRBV7-2 CASSLGGFDEKLFF
TRBJ1-1 TRBV20-1 CSASLAGGGVGAFF
TRBJ1-4 TRBV2 CASRGDSNEKLFF
TRBJ2-7 TRBV19 CASSRGLAGGSAGHEQYF
TRBJ1-4 TRBV7-2 CASSKTGEKLFF
TRBJ1-5 TRBV4-2 CASSQDAGGGNQPQHF
TRBJ1-2 TRBV9 CASSARGGAYYGYTF
TRBJ2-1 TRBV20-1 CSARILNEQFF
TRBJ2-1 TRBV9 CASSEEDYNEQFF
TRBJ2-1 TRBV19 CASSKLAGEGGEQFF
TRBJ2-5 TRBV2 CASSLIMGARETQYF
TRBJ2-1 TRBV2 CASSDRPPTVPYNEQFF
TRBJ2-1 TRBV5-1 CASRETGLARDEQFF
TRBJ2-2 TRBV5-1 CASSSGQGRTSGAGELFF
TRBJ2-3 TRBV7-2 CASSLGSGASTDTQYF
TRBJ2-2 TRBV10-2 CASSELAASNTGELFF
TRBJ1-1 TRBV28 CASSLVAEETEAFF
TRBJ1-5 TRBV5-8 CASSSWDRGNQPQHF
TRBJ2-2 TRBV13 CASSPGTSGITGELFF
TRBJ1-6 TRBV6-2/TRBV6-3 CASSYPDYRDPLHF